This T cell receptor beta chain was observed in a study of T-cell reconstitution after alpha-beta-depleted transplantation in children. The germline V gene has CDR1 SGHKS and CDR2 YYEKEE (reference sequence). The V end was cut by 8 bases, the J end by 8 bases, with 22 bases between. CDR3 size: 14 residues. The TCRbeta library was prepared with unique molecular identifiers. TCRdb processed the PCR reads anew with MiXCR; each CDR3 protein has one entry. In the table there are about 400,000 distinct CDR3 sequences, about 14% of which are singletons. The rearrangement uses TRBV5-5 and TRBJ2-5, with D tentatively TRBD1 or TRBD2 (5 bases each). This sequence originates from a human donor who donated a stem cell graft to a child with Fanconi anemia. The material was PBMCs, obtained from the stem cell graft. In DNA, the CDR3 is TGTGCCAGTTCGCTGGGGACCGCTGATTCCACCCAGTACTTC. This encodes CASSLGTADSTQYF.